This T cell receptor beta chain was captured by sequencing in a study of PD-1 blockade in classical Hodgkin lymphoma. On this clone: No antigen is known for it.

Sequencing used immunoSEQ multiplex PCR; TCRdb keeps in-frame clones, though not all of them. Among approximately 61,000 clones, roughly 87% were seen once, and the ten largest hold roughly 8.7%. There are 15 residues in the CDR3. The germline V gene has CDR1 SGDLS and CDR2 YYNGEE. J gave up 0 bases and V 4 bases, and 4 bases lay outside the gene matches. Study conclusions and caveats: Diversity similar to that of newly diagnosed patients was seen at baseline in complete responders.

As for time point: cycle 4 day 1 (C4D1), after around six weeks of nivolumab. Brentuximab vedotin exposure varied, and every patient relapsed after autologous stem cell transplantation. The rearrangement joins TRBV9 to TRBJ1-3, with 7 bases aligning to TRBD1. The clonotype comes from a human donor with classical Hodgkin lymphoma. Material: peripheral blood mononuclear cells (PBMCs), obtained before the fourth cycle of nivolumab. The CDR3 here is CASSSYRGSGNTIYF. The CDR3 nucleotides read TGTGCCAGCAGCTCCTACAGGGGCTCTGGAAACACCATATATTTT.